The source of this TCR beta chain is a study of blood T cells in healthy people across ages. Germline assignment: CDR1 SGHNT and CDR2 YYREEE (reference sequence). The CDR3 is 14 amino acids. General study findings and limits: Expanded clonotype changes were possibly confounded by unknown donor CMV status. Across the age range, TCR beta diversity per million T cells fell in a roughly linear way.

It was with a sample-barcoded 5' primer and a J-beta primer mix that a second PCR of roughly 7 to 12 cycles was run. A tag from a template-switch adaptor with 12 random nucleotides marked each cDNA molecule. One entry per CDR3 protein results from TCRdb running MiXCR on the 5' RACE reads. The data show more than 650,000 distinct CDR3 sequences, 22% seen once. A few counts support this clonotype. What it binds is not known. At one boundary the junction diverges from the germline segment, which might be a read error. Donors ranged from about 6 to 95 years old and were healthy Caucasians in Russia. The chain combines TRBV5-4 with TRBJ2-7; D assignment may be TRBD1 or TRBD2 (5 bases each). The origin of this receptor is a man in his 70s in good health. Sequenced: blood. The CDR3 DNA reads as TGTGCCAGCAGCCTGGGACCTAACTCCTACGAGCGGTACTTC. Encoded protein: CASSLGPNSYERYF.